This T cell receptor (beta chain) originates from a study of shared clonotypes between healthy human individuals. This clone was seen a few times. Generated by immunoSEQ multiplex PCR, the TCRdb table keeps only in-frame clones and is missing some. In the table there are a few hundred thousand clones, around three quarters of which are singletons. Trimming left V 2 bases short and J 8 bases short, with 15 bases between. This CDR3 comprises 14 residues. Germline-derived CDR1 and CDR2 are SGHTA and FQGNSA. Sequences were obtained from PBMCs. This sequence was found in a woman between 35 and 50 years old in good health. Some clones in this sample may be carry-over from other donors' samples. The V call is TRBV7-2, the J call TRBJ1-2; D might be TRBD1 (5 bases). The CDR3 is CASSLLQSGSGYTF. The CDR3 coding sequence is TGTGCCAGCAGCTTACTCCAATCAGGGAGCGGCTACACCTTC.